This TCR beta chain was documented in a study of OX40 agonist ivuxolimab in advanced cancers. General study findings and limits: Among the nonresponders, some also had low normalized T-cell clonal expansion.

In the case of this clone: The antigen is not known.

With autoimmune disease history or systemic immunosuppression, patients were excluded. Sampling of blood occurred at baseline, cycle 4 day 1, and cycle 7 day 1. The method was immunoSEQ multiplex PCR; TCRdb's version includes in-frame clones alone and lacks a portion of them. The sample lists fewer than 65,000 clones; roughly 90% were seen once. The source material was CD4+ or CD8+ T cells sorted from blood, sampled in a trial of the OX40 agonist ivuxolimab. The clonotype originates from an adult with an advanced solid tumor such as melanoma, head and neck, liver or kidney cancer.

The CDR3 reads CASSFERRIKETQYF. The CDR3 DNA reads TGTGCCAGCAGCTTCGAAAGGAGGATTAAAGAGACCCAGTACTTC. The genes are TRBV5-4 and TRBJ2-5; weak D call: TRBD2 (5 bases). CDR1 and CDR2 (germline): SGHNT, YYREEE (reference sequence). This CDR3 region has 15 residues. V was clipped by 2 bases and J by 3 bases, with 14 bases between them. Full variable domain (missing parts from reference TRBV5-4 and TRBJ2-5): ETGVTQSPTHLIKTRGQQVTLRCSSQSGHNTVSWYQQALGQGPQFIFQYYREEENGRGNFPPRFSGLQFPNYSSELNVNALELDDSALYLCASSFERRIKETQYFGPGTRLLVL.